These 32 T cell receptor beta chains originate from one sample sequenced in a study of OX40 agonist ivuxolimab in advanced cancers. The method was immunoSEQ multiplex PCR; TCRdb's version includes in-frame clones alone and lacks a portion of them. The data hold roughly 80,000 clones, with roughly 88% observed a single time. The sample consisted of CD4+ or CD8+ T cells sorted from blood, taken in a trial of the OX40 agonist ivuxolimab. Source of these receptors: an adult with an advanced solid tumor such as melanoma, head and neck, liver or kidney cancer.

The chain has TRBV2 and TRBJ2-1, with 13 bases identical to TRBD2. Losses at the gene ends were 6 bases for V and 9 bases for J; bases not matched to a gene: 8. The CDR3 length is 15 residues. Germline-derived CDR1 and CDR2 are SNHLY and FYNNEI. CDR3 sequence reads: CASRLGTSGVGEQFF. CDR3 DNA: TGTGCCAGCAGACTAGGGACTAGCGGGGTCGGTGAGCAGTTCTTC.

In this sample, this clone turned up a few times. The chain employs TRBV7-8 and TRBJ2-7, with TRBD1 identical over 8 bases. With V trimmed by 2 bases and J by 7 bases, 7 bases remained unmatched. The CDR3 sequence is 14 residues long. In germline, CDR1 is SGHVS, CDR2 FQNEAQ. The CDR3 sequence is CASSLPGGSGEQYF. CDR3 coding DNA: TGTGCCAGCAGCTTACCAGGGGGCTCGGGGGAGCAGTACTTC. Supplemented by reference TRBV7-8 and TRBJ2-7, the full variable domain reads GAGVSQSPRYKVAKRGQDVALRCDPISGHVSLFWYQQALGQGPEFLTYFQNEAQLDKSGLPSDRFFAERPEGSVSTLKIQRTQQEDSAVYLCASSLPGGSGEQYFGPGTRLTVT.

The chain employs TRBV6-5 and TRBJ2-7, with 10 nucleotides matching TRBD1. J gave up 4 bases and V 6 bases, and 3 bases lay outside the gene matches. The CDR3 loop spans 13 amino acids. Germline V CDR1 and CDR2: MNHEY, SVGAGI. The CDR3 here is CASRGQGLYEQYF. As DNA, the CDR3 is TGTGCCAGCAGGGGACAGGGGCTGTACGAGCAGTACTTC.

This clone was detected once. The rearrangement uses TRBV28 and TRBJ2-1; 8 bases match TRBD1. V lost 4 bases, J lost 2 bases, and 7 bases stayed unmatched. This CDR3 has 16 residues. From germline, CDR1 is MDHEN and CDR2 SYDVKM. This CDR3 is CASSSGQGSPYNEQFF. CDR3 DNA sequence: TGTGCCAGCAGTTCCGGACAGGGCTCTCCCTACAATGAGCAGTTCTTC.

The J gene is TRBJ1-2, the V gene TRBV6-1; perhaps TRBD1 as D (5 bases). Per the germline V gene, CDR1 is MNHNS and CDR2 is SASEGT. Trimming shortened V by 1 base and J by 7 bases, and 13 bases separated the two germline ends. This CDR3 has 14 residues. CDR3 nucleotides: TGTGCCAGCAGTGAAGTACTGGGGCGGGGTGGCTACACCTTC. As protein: CASSEVLGRGGYTF.

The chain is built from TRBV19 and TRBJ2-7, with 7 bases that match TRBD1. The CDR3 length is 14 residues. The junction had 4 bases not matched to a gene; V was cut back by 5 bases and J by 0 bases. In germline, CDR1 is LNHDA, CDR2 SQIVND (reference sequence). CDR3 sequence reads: CASSPTGSSYEQYF. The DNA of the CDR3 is TGTGCCAGTAGTCCGACAGGGAGCTCCTACGAGCAGTACTTC.

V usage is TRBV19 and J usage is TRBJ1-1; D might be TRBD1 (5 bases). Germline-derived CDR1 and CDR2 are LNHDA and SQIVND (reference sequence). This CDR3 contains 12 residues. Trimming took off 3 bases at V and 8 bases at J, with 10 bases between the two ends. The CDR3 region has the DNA TGTGCCAGTAGTATCGGCCGGGGCGAAGCTTTCTTT. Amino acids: CASSIGRGEAFF.

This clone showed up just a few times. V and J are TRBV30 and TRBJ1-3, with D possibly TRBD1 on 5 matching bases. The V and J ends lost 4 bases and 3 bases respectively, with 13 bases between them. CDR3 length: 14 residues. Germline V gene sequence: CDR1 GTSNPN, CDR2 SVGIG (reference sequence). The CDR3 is CAWNLGAGGNTIYF. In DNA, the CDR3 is TGTGCCTGGAACCTCGGGGCGGGTGGAAACACCATATATTTT.

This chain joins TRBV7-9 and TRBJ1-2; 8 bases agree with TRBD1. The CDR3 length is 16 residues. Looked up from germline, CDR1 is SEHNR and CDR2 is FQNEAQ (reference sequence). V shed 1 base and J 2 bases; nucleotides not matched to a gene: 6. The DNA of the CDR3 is TGTGCCAGCAGCTTAGGCGGGACAGGTTCGAACTATGGCTACACCTTC. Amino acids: CASSLGGTGSNYGYTF. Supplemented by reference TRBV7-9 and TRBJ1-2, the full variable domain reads DTGVSQNPRHKITKRGQNVTFRCDPISEHNRLYWYRQTLGQGPEFLTYFQNEAQLEKSRLLSDRFSAERPKGSFSTLEIQRTEQGDSAMYLCASSLGGTGSNYGYTFGSGTRLTVV.

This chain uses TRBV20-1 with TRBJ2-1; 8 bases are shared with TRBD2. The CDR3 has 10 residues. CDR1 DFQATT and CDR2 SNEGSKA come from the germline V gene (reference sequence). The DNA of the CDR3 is TGCAAAACGGGGGGGAGTGTGGCGTTCTTC. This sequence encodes CKTGGSVAFF.

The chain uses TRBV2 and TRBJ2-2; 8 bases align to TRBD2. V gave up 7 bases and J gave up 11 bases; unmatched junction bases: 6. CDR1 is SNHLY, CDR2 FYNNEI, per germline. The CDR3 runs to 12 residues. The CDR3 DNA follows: TGTGCCAGCAAGACGGGGGGGCCCGAGCTGTTTTTT. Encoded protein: CASKTGGPELFF.

CDR3 residues: CASMGSGRGSYNEQFF. The CDR3 DNA reads TGTGCCAGTATGGGTAGCGGGAGAGGGTCCTACAATGAGCAGTTCTTC. The rearrangement links TRBV19 to TRBJ2-1; TRBD2 aligns across 9 bases. Losses at the gene ends were 7 bases for V and 1 base for J; bases not matched to a gene: 8. CDR3 length equals 16 residues. The germline gives CDR1 LNHDA, CDR2 SQIVND (reference sequence).

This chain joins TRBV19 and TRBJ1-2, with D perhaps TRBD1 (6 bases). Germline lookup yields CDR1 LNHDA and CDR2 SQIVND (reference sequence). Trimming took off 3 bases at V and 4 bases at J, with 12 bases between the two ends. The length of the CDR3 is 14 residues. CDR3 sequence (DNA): TGTGCCAGTAGTATGACGGGGGCGAGCTATGGCTACACCTTC. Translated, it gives CASSMTGASYGYTF.

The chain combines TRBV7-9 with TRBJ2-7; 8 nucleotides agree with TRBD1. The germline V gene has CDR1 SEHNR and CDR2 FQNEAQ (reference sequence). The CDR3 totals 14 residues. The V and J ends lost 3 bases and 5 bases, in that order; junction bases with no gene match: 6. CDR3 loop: CASSFRGPLDEQYF. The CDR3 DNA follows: TGTGCCAGCAGCTTCAGGGGGCCCTTGGACGAGCAGTACTTC.

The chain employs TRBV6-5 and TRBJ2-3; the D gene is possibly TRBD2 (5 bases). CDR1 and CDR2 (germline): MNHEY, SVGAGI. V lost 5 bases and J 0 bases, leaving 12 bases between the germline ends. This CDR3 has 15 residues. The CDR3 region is CASSVGVSSTDTQYF. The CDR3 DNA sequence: TGTGCCAGCAGTGTCGGGGTTTCTAGCACAGATACGCAGTATTTT.

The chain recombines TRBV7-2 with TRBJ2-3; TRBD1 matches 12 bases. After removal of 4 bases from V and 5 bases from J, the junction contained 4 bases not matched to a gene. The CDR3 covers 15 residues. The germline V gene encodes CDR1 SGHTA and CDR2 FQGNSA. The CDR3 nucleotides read TGTGCCAGCAGCTGGGGACAGGGGGCTCAAGATACGCAGTATTTT. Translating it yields CASSWGQGAQDTQYF.

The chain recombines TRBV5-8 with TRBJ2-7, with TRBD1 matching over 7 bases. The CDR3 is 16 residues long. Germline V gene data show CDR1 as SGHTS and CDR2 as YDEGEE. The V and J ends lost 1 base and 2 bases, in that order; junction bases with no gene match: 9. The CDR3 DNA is TGTGCCAGCAGCTTGCCCCACAGGGGCGTCCCCTACGAGCAGTACTTC. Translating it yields CASSLPHRGVPYEQYF.

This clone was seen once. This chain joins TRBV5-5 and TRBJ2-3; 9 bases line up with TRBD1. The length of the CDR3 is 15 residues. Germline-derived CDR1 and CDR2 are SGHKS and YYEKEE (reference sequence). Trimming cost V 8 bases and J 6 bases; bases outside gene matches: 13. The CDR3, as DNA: TGTGCCAGTAATCCCGGGACAGGGAACGGCGATACGCAGTATTTT. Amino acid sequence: CASNPGTGNGDTQYF.

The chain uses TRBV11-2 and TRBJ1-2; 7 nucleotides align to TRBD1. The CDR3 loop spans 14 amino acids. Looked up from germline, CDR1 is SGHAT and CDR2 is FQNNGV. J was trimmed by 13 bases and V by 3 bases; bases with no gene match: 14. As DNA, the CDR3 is TGTGCCAGCAGCTTGCTGGGGGACAGCGCTCTATCCACCTTC. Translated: CASSLLGDSALSTF.

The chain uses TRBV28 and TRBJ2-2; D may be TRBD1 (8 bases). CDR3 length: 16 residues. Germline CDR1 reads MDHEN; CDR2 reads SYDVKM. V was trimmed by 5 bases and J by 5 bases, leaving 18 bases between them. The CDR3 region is CASSNDRGGKTGELFF. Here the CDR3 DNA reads TGTGCCAGCAGTAACGACAGGGGAGGGAAAACCGGGGAGCTGTTTTTT.

The CDR3 bases are TGTGCCTGGAGTCTCCCAGGGGGCCGTTGGTACGAGCAGTACTTC. It yields the protein CAWSLPGGRWYEQYF. This rearrangement joins TRBV30 to TRBJ2-7; 8 nucleotides agree with TRBD1. V was pared by 2 bases and J by 4 bases, with 10 bases of the junction left unmatched. The CDR3 is 15 residues long. From germline, CDR1 is GTSNPN and CDR2 SVGIG (reference sequence).

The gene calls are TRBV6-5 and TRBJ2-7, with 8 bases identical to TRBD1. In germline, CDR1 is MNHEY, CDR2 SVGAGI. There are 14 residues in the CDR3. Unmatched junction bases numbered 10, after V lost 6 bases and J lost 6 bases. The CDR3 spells CASSLHFDRGEQYF. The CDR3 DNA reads TGTGCCAGCAGCCTTCACTTCGACAGGGGCGAGCAGTACTTC.

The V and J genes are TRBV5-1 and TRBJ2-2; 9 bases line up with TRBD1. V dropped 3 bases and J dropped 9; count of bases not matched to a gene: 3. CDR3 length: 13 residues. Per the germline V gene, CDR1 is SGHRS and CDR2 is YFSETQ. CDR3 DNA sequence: TGCGCCAGCAGCTCAACAGGGGGCCGGGAGCTGTTTTTT. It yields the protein CASSSTGGRELFF.

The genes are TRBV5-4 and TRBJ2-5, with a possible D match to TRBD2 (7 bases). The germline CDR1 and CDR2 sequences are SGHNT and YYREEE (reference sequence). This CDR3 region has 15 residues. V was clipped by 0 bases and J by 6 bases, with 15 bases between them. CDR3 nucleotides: TGTGCCAGCAGCTTGGATTGGGGGGGCAGTAAGACCCAGTACTTC. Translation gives CASSLDWGGSKTQYF.

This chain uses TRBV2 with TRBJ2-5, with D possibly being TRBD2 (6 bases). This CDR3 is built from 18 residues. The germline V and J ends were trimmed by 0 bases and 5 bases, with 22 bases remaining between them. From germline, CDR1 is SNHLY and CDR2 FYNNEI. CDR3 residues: CASSEARDDPKPGETQYF. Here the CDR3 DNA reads TGTGCCAGCAGTGAAGCGCGGGACGACCCCAAGCCGGGGGAGACCCAGTACTTC.

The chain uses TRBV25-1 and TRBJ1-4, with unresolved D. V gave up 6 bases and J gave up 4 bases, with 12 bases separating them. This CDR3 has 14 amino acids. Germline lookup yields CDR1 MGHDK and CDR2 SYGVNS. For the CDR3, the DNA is TGTGCCAGCAGCGAAGCAGGCCGTAATGAAAAACTGTTTTTT. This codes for CASSEAGRNEKLFF.

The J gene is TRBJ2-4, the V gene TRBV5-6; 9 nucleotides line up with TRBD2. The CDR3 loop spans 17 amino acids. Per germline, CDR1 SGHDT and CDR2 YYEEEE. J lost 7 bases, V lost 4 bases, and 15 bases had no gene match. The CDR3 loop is CASSPSNQLAGRNIQYF. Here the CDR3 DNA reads TGTGCCAGCAGCCCGAGCAATCAGCTAGCGGGGAGGAACATTCAGTACTTC.

In nucleotides, the CDR3 is TGTGCCAGCGCCTCCAGAACGTCTAGCGGGGAGGTGGGCACAGATACGCAGTATTTT. It translates to CASASRTSSGEVGTDTQYF. The rearrangement uses TRBV2 and TRBJ2-3; 9 bases align to TRBD2. Germline V gene lookup returns CDR1 SNHLY and CDR2 FYNNEI. CDR3 length equals 19 residues. The junction had 19 bases not matched to a gene; V was cut back by 8 bases and J by 1 base.

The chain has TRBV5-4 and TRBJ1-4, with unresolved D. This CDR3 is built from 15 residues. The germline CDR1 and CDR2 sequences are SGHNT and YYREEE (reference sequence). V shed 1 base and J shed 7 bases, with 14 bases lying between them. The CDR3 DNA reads TGTGCCAGCAGCTTGTTTGGGGATTTCGCTGAAAAACTGTTTTTT. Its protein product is CASSLFGDFAEKLFF.

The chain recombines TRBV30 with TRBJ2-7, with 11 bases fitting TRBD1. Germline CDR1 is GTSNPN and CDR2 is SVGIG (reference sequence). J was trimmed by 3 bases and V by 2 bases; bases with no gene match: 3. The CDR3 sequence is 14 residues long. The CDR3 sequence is CAWSPGTGGYEQYF. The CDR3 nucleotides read TGTGCCTGGAGTCCCGGGACAGGGGGCTACGAGCAGTACTTC.

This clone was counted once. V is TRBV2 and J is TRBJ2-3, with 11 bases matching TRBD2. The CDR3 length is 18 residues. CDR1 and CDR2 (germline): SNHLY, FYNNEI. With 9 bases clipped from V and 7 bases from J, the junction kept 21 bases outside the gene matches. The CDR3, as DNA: TGTGCCAGAACAACATCCTCAGAGGTAGCGGGAGGGCGGAATACGCAGTATTTT. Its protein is CARTTSSEVAGGRNTQYF.

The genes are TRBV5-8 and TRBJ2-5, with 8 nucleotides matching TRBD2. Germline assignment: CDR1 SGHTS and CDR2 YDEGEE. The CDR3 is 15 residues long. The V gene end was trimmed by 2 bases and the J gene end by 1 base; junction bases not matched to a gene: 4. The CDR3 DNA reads TGTGCCAGCAGCTTCGGCGGGGGGCGCCAAGAGACCCAGTACTTC. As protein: CASSFGGGRQETQYF.